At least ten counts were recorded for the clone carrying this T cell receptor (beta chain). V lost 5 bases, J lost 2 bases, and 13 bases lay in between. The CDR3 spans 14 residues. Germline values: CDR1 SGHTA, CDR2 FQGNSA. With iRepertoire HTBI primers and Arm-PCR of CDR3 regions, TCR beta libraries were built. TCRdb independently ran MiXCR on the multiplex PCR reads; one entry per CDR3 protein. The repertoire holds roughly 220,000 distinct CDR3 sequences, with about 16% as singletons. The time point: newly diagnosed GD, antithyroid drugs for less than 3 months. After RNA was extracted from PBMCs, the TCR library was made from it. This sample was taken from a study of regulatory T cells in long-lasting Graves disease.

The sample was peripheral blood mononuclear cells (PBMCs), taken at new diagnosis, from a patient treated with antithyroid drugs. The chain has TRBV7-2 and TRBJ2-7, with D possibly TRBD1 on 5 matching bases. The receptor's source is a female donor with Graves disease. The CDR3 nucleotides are TGTGCCAGCAGCCGCGACAGTGGTCCCTACGAGCAGTACTTC. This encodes CASSRDSGPYEQYF.